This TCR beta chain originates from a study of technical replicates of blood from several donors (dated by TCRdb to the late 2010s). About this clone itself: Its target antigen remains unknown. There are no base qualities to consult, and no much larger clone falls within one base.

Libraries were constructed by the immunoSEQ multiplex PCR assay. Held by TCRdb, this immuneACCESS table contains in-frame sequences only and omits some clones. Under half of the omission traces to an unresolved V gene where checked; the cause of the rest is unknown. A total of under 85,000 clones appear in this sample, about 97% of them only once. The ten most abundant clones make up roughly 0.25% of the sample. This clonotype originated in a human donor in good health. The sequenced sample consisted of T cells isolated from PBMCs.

CDR3 protein: CASSVAESPSYEQYF. The DNA sequence is as follows: TGTGCCAGCAGCGTAGCGGAGAGCCCCTCCTACGAGCAGTACTTC. The chain joins TRBV9 to TRBJ2-7, with no D gene named confidently. Inclusive of the bounding cysteine and phenylalanine, the CDR3 is 15 residues long. This entry keeps only the CDR3 DNA: 45 bases, framed from base 1. For CDR1 and CDR2, the germline V gene lists SGDLS and YYNGEE. Trimming takes 0 bases from V and 0 bases from J, and the germline ends sit 10 bases apart. The CDR3, completed at both ends by the reference TRBV9 and TRBJ2-7 genes, gives the full variable domain DSGVTQTPKHLITATGQRVTLRCSPRSGDLSVYWYQQSLDQGLQFLIQYYNGEERAKGNILERFSAQQFPDLHSELNLSSLELGDSALYFCASSVAESPSYEQYFGPGTRLTVT.